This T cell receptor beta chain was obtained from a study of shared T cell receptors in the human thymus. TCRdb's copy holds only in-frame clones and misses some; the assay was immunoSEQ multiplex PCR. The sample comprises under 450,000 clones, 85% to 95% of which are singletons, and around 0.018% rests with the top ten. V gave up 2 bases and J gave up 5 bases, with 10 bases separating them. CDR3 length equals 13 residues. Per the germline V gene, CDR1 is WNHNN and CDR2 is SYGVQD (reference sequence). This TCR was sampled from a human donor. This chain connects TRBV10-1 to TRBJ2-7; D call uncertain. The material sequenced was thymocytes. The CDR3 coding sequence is TGCGCCAGCAGTGAGGACCGCCCGGACGAGCAGTACTTC. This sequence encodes CASSEDRPDEQYF.